This T cell receptor beta chain was identified in a study of T-cell reconstitution after alpha-beta-depleted transplantation in children. Study observations and caveats: The study reportedly traced alpha-beta T cells about two months after transplant to several hundred expanded graft clones. Newly produced T cells mostly provided counts and TCRbeta diversity after one year, as hyperexpanded clones declined. Diversity of TCRbeta at day 60 was high in some patients, arising from surviving recipient T cells and thymic progenitors.

This clonotype appeared a few times. Its antigen is as yet unknown. Researchers prepared the TCRbeta library using unique molecular identifiers, the study reports. From the PCR reads, TCRdb called clonotypes with MiXCR, one entry per CDR3 protein. This sample has about 280,000 distinct CDR3 sequences, with roughly 11% found just once. The CDR3 covers 12 residues. Trimming removed 11 bases from V and 6 bases from J, with 15 bases in between. Germline loops: CDR1 LNHDA, CDR2 SQIVND (reference sequence). The sequenced sample was peripheral blood, obtained 180 days after TCRalphabeta/CD19-depleted stem cell transplant. This receptor was taken from a male patient aged 2-15 years who had a stem cell transplant for chronic granulomatous disease, so the T cells may come from the graft donor. This chain connects TRBV19 to TRBJ2-3; D not certain. DNA for the CDR3: TGTGCCTCACAATCGACTCCCGATACGCAGTATTTT. Encoded protein: CASQSTPDTQYF.